The source of this T cell receptor (beta chain) is a study of vaccination and CD4 T cells after COVID-19. Study at large: Convalescent persons amounted to six males plus four females, two of whom were Hispanic. Once diagnosed, patients had post-COVID samples drawn a median about 110 days later (range 35 to 161). Treatment of control cultures consisted of a CEFX pool, an HIV-1 Nef pool, or no peptide.

The Oncomine TCR Beta short-read assay sequenced DNA from cultured CD4+ T cells. From CD4+ T cells that had been cultured, genomic DNA was extracted. Each CDR3 protein gets one entry after TCRdb re-called the PCR reads with MiXCR. The sample holds tens of thousands of distinct CDR3 sequences; 64% are singletons and the top ten take 4.5% to 6%. The treatment: roughly ten-day PBMC culture with coronavirus spike peptide pools or control peptides (ViraFEST assay). Regarding this clonotype: Antigen: not known.

The sample was CD4+ T cells from blood, cultured in vitro. The clonotype originates from a human donor who had recovered from COVID-19.

The CDR3 nucleotides are TGTGCCAGCAGCCAGATGAGCGGGGAAGAGACCCAGTACTTC. Residues: CASSQMSGEETQYF. The chain uses TRBV7-6 and TRBJ2-5, with 7 positions matching TRBD2. Germline CDR1 is SGHVS and CDR2 is FNYEAQ. The CDR3 loop spans 14 amino acids. V shed 5 bases, J shed 3 bases, and the junction held 6 bases outside the gene matches. Full variable domain (remainder filled in from reference TRBV7-6 and TRBJ2-5): GAGVSQSPRYKVTKRGQDVALRCDPISGHVSLYWYRQALGQGPEFLTYFNYEAQQDKSGLPNDRFSAERPEGSISTLTIQRTEQRDSAMYRCASSQMSGEETQYFGPGTRLLVL.